The text below deals with one TCR beta chain. Antigen unknown. This record comes from a study of vaccination and CD4 T cells after COVID-19. Study-level findings and limits: Of the reactive clones in convalescent patients, a median roughly 88% showed up only post-vaccination. Convalescent patients had 304 of 307 vaccine-specific clones showing spike mono-reactivity.

Cultured CD4+ T cell DNA underwent sequencing with the Oncomine TCR Beta short-read assay. MiXCR, applied by TCRdb to the PCR reads, yields one record per CDR3 protein. The sample has 2,000 to 3,000 distinct CDR3 sequences; approximately 26% are singletons. The CDR3 totals 14 residues. Germline CDR1 DFQATT, CDR2 SNEGSKA (reference sequence). Trimming shortened V by 4 bases and J by 1 base, and 13 bases separated the two germline ends. Stated treatment: approximately nine-day PBMC culture with coronavirus spike peptide pools or control peptides (ViraFEST assay). With peptide pools, ViraFEST first expanded antigen-specific T cells and afterwards sequenced their TCRs. Every positive PCR date fell between March and December 2020, earlier than the US Alpha, Beta and Delta variants.

The TCR sequence derives from a human donor who had recovered from COVID-19. The J gene is TRBJ1-1, the V gene TRBV20-1; D gene uncertain. Material: CD4+ T cells from blood, cultured in vitro, obtained after SARS-CoV-2 vaccination. The CDR3 sequence: CSATPRGGNTEAFF. The CDR3 DNA sequence: TGCAGTGCTACCCCACGTGGTGGGAACACTGAAGCTTTCTTT.